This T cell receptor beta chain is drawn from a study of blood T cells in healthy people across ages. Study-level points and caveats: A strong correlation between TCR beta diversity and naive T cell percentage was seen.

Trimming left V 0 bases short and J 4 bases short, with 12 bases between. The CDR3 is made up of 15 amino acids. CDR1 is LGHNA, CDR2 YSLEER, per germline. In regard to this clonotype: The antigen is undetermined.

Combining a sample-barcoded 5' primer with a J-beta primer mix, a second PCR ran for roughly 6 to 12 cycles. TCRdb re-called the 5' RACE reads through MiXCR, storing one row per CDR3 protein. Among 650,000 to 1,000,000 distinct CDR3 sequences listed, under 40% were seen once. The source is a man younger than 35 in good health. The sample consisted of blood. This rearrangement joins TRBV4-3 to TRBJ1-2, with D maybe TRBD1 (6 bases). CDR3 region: CASSQDRKGGYGYTF. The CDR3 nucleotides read TGCGCCAGCAGCCAAGATAGGAAAGGGGGCTATGGCTACACCTTC.